This paragraph reports one T cell receptor beta chain. This clonotype has only a few counts. The clone's antigen remains unknown. Per-base quality was not reported, and no clone a single base away is much larger than it. The CDR3 runs 16 amino acids, cysteine and phenylalanine included. CDR3 DNA is the only sequence kept; it has 48 bases, read in frame from the first base. Germline trimming amounts to 0 bases on V and 4 bases on J, with 6 as the count of junction bases outside the gene matches. Sequences SGHKS (CDR1) and YYEKEE (CDR2) are obtained from the germline V gene (reference sequence). This sample's time point label indicates: patch test 2, 6 weeks after DPC sensitization. The treatment or condition label, read with the paper, signifies: therapeutic diphenylcyclopropenone sensitization with weekly scalp DPC. At every patch-test visit, the blood draw took place before the patch test was put on. To be eligible, patients had to be aged 18 to 70, diagnosed with alopecia and judged suitable for DPC therapy, while pregnant patients were excluded. Total RNA was extracted from unfractionated whole blood that had been collected in Tempus Blood RNA tubes.

Receptor libraries were prepared by RACE. Data came from a NextSeq 500. Library preparation attached unique molecular identifiers to individual cDNA molecules for quantitative, reproducible TCR counting. Both TCR alpha and TCR beta chains were sequenced from each blood RNA sample. As for the original processing: Samples had a median of roughly 99,000 TCRs, with a range from roughly 23,224 to 700,000. V, J and CDR3 annotation of the TCR reads was performed with the Decombinator software suite. Every sample was subsampled to the same number of TCRs (28,000) for the PS versus PT1 abundance plots. TCRs were defined as expanded if absent before sensitization and observed at least eight times at the 2-week time point. TCRdb reworked the public reads: Q25 trimming with fastp, MiXCR clone assembly, productive beta chains retained. Rows merge per CDR3 protein into single entries with the most common DNA and genes. TCRdb, not the authors, supplied the V and J calls. The sample table contains approximately 100,000 distinct CDR3 sequences; only one count was recorded for roughly 10% of them. The ten top clones hold approximately 2.8% of the sample.

These data belong to a study of human T cells and chemical hapten exposure (dated by TCRdb to 2020 to 2022). About the investigation overall: For sensitization, 2% DPC in acetone was applied to a roughly 2 cm by roughly 2 cm area of upper inner arm skin. Throughout the study period of 20 to 25 weeks, patients also received therapeutic DPC doses to the scalp every week. Patch testing was done on the upper back using Finn chambers containing 0.01% DPC, and results were scored after 6 days according to International Contact Dermatitis Research Group standards. Alopecia areata with under or over 50% scalp involvement, alopecia totalis and alopecia universalis were represented in the patient cohort, which was mostly female. Libraries were pooled for sequencing, and per-sample TCR yields varied mainly because of small differences in library volumes within the pool. The study tracked peripheral blood TCR repertoire changes in vivo during primary and secondary sensitization to the hapten diphenylcyclopropenone (DPC) in alopecia patients. Blood was sampled from patients pre-sensitization (week 0) and at 2, 6 and about 24 weeks after DPC sensitization. About 30 alopecia patients provided blood for TCR sequencing at one to four time points (pre-sensitization, 2, 6 and 24 weeks).

What the study reported, not specific to this receptor: Patch test score correlated positively with the number of PT1 expanded TCRs, reaching significance at thresholds 8, 16 and 32 but not at 4. Compared with pre-sensitization or healthy control sets, expanded TCRs formed significantly more large CDR3 similarity clusters, which is consistent with antigen-driven responses. The number of TCRs above 1 in 1000 frequency did not change with DPC sensitization; there was no evidence of global repertoire structure alterations. All patients had alopecia, a presumed autoimmune disease, so their immune response might differ from that of healthy individuals. After repeated subsampling, the strength of the expansion versus patch-test correlation and the threshold at which it became significant changed.

This receptor was taken from a woman aged 40 to 50 with alopecia areata. Some clones in this sample may be carry-over from other donors' samples. Recombination joined TRBV5-5 with TRBJ2-1, and 8 bases in between align with TRBD1. The input for sequencing was whole blood, taken in connection with sensitization to the hapten diphenylcyclopropenone (DPC). The CDR3 region reads CASSLGGTGHYNEQFF. The nucleotide sequence is TGTGCCAGCAGCTTGGGAGGGACAGGTCATTACAATGAGCAGTTCTTC. With all but the CDR3 taken from the reference TRBV5-5 and TRBJ2-1 genes, the full variable domain is: DAGVTQSPTHLIKTRGQQVTLRCSPISGHKSVSWYQQVLGQGPQFIFQYYEKEERGRGNFPDRFSARQFPNYSSELNVNALLLGDSALYLCASSLGGTGHYNEQFFGPGTRLTVL.